This entry is about one T cell receptor beta chain. This CDR3 has 14 amino acids. Between the trimmed V and J ends, which lost 5 bases and 0 bases, there was a span of 8 bases. Germline V gene data show CDR1 as SGHTA and CDR2 as FQGNSA. This sample is drawn from a study of shared clonotypes between healthy human individuals. It was at deep level that the assay was run. Study processing details: Junction-only sequences produced by ImmunoSEQ had no quality scores, so filtering differed. The protocol was immunoSEQ multiplex PCR, while the TCRdb copy is restricted to in-frame clones and leaves out a portion. D and trimming come from the DNA, and the V and J calls and clone size come from that table. The table lists 1,400,000 or so clones, 98% of them singletons.

The source material was naive CD4+ T cells sorted from blood. Sample subset: CD45RA+ positively selected. This clonotype was sampled from a man between 25 and 39 years old in good health. This chain uses TRBV7-2 with TRBJ2-1; perhaps TRBD1 as D (5 bases). CDR3 sequence: CASSPRVSYNEQFF. The CDR3 DNA reads TGTGCCAGCAGCCCCAGGGTCTCCTACAATGAGCAGTTCTTC.